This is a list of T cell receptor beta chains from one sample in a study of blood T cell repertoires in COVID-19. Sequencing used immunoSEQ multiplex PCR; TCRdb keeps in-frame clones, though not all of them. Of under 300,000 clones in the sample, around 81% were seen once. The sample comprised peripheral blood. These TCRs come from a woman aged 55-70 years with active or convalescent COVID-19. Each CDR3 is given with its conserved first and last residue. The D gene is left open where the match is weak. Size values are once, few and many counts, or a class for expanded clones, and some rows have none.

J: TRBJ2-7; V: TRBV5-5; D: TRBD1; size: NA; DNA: TGTGCCAGCAGCTCCCGACAGGGGGCCTACGAGCAGTACTTC; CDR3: CASSSRQGAYEQYF
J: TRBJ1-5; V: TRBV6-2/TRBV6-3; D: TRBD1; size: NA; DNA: TGTGCCAGCAGCTCCCTTGGACAGGGAAGTCAGCCCCAGCATTTT; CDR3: CASSSLGQGSQPQHF
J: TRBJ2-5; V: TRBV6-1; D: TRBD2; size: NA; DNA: TGTGCCAGCAGTGAGGCCGGGACTAGTTTCGGGACCCAGTACTTC; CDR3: CASSEAGTSFGTQYF
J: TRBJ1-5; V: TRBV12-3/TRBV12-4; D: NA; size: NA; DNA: TGTGCCAGCAGTTTGTCAGATAATCAACCCCAGCATTTT; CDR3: CASSLSDNQPQHF
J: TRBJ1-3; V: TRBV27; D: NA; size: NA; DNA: TGTGCCAGCAGGCATAGGGGGTACGGAAACACCATATATTTT; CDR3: CASRHRGYGNTIYF
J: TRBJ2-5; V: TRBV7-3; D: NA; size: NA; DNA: TGTGCCAGCAGCTTCAGTGGACAGCCCCAAGAGACCCAGTACTTC; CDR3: CASSFSGQPQETQYF
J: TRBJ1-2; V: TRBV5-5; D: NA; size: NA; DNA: TGTGCCAGCAGCTTGGGCCTCCTACAGAGCCTTTATGGCTACACCTTC; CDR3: CASSLGLLQSLYGYTF
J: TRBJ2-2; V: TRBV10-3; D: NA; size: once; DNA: TGTGCCATCAGTGAAAGGGGGTCGGACACCGGGGAGCTGTTTTTT; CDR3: CAISERGSDTGELFF
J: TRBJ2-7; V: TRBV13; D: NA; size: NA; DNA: TGTGCCAGCAGCTTAAGCGGCTACGAGCAGTACTTC; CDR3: CASSLSGYEQYF
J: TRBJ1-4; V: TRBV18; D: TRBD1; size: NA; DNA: TGTGCCAGCTCACCCCGGACAGGGGGCATAACTAATGAAAAACTGTTTTTT; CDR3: CASSPRTGGITNEKLFF
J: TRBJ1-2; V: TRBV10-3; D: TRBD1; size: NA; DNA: TGTGCCGGCAGCCCACAGGGGAACTATGGCTACACCTTC; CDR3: CAGSPQGNYGYTF
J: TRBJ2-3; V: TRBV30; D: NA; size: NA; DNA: TGTGCCTGGAGTGTCTCCATTCTCGTCAGGCACCGGAGGGATACGCAGTATTTT; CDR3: CAWSVSILVRHRRDTQYF
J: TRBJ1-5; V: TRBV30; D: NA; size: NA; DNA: TGTGCCTGGAGTGTATCGAGCAATCAGCCCCAGCATTTT; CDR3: CAWSVSSNQPQHF
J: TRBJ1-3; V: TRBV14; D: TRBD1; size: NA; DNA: TGTGCCAGCAGCCAAGGACAGGGCGGGACGATCAGACTTAACACCATATATTTT; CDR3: CASSQGQGGTIRLNTIYF
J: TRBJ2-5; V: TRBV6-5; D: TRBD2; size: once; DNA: TGTGCCAGCAGATGGCGGGAGCCCTCGGGGACCCAGTACTTC; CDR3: CASRWREPSGTQYF
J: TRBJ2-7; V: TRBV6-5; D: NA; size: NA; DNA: TGTGCCAGCAGTTACCAGGCCCCTATATCGGGGGAGCAGTACTTC; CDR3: CASSYQAPISGEQYF
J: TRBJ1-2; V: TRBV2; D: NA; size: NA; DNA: TGTGCCAGCAGTGGAAGGGGATTTACCTATGGCTACACCTTC; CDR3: CASSGRGFTYGYTF
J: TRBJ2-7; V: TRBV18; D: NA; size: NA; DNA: TGTGCCAGCTCACCACAGGCAGGTATACACGAGCAGTACTTC; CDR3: CASSPQAGIHEQYF
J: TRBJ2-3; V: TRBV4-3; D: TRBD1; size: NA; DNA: TGCGCCAGCAGCCGAGCGACAGGGGGGGGGAGGGGAGATACGCAGTATTTT; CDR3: CASSRATGGGRGDTQYF
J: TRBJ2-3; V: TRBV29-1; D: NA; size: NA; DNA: TGCAGCGTTGACCAGGGCTTGGGCACAGATACGCAGTATTTT; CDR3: CSVDQGLGTDTQYF
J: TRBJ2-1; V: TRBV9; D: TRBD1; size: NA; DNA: TGTGCCAGCAGCGTACCAGGGGGCGGCAATGAGCAGTTCTTC; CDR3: CASSVPGGGNEQFF
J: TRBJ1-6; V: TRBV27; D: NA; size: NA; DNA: TGTGCCAGCAGTTATAGTAATTCACCCCTCCACTTT; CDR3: CASSYSNSPLHF
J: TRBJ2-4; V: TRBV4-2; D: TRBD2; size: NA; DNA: TGTGCCAGCAGCCCCGGGGGTAGCGGGGTGGAAAACATTCAGTACTTC; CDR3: CASSPGGSGVENIQYF
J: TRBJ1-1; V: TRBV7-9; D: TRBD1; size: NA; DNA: TGTGCCAGCAGCTTAGGACAGGGCACTGAAGCTTTCTTT; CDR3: CASSLGQGTEAFF
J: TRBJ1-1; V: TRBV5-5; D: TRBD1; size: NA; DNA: TGTGCCAGCAGCTTGGTTGGACAGGGGAATGAAGCTTTCTTT; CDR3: CASSLVGQGNEAFF
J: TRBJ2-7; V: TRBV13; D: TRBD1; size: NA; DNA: TGTGCCAGCAGCTTAGGAGGGACAGGGTCCTACGAGCAGTACTTC; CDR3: CASSLGGTGSYEQYF
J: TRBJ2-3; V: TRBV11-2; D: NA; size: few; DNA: TGTGCCAGCTTTTCCGGGGATACGCAGTATTTT; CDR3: CASFSGDTQYF
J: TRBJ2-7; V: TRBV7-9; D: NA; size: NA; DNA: TGTGCCAGCAGCTTGACAGAGGCGTACGAGCAGTACTTC; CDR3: CASSLTEAYEQYF
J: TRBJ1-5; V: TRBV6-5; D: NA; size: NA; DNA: TGTGCCAGCAAGCAGGGCAATCAGCCCCAGCATTTT; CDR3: CASKQGNQPQHF
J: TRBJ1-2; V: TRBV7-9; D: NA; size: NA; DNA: TGTGCCAGCAGCTCTCAGGGAGGATATCGCGGCTACACCTTC; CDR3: CASSSQGGYRGYTF